Included here is one T cell receptor (beta chain) sequence, with context. This clone's antigen is unknown. Nothing much larger sits one base from this clone, and base qualities are not available. The trim is 6 bases for V and 3 bases for J, with a gap of 15 bases between the germline ends. The CDR3 contains 15 residues, cysteine and phenylalanine counted. Only the CDR3 region is kept as DNA, spanning 45 bases read in frame from base 1. CDR1 and CDR2, looked up from the germline V gene, are MDHEN and SYDVKM. The donors belonged to the validation cohort of over a hundred subjects, which was separate from the approximately 700-subject first cohort. Libraries came from the immunoSEQ multiplex PCR assay. On the authors' methods: A statistical classification framework was built for diagnosing cytomegalovirus status from the catalog of TCR beta chain sequences. The clones in this table, taken by TCRdb from immuneACCESS, are in-frame only. Not every clone is retained; where verified, under half of the shortfall comes from an unresolved V gene, and the cause of the rest is unknown. The V and J calls and the clone size are those of that table, but D and trimming were determined from the DNA. Across this sample there are 130,000 or so clones, with nearly 90% seen only once. 3% to 3.5% of the sample goes to the ten largest clones.

This entry comes from a study of cytomegalovirus exposure and HLA in healthy donors (dated 2017 in TCRdb). Regarding the study in general: According to a later analysis, the approximately 120 validation repertoires were produced on the same platform as the roughly 600 repertoires of the first cohort. High-throughput TCR immunosequencing, statistical association of individual TCRs with disease status, and machine learning were combined to predict cytomegalovirus infection status. Along with the approximately 700-subject first cohort, a separate validation cohort of over 90 different subjects was used. The aim of the study was to test whether cataloging public T cell receptors could identify signatures of past pathogen exposure. Broad study findings and their caveats: The classifier was reported to diagnose cytomegalovirus status with high specificity and sensitivity in both the original and validation cohorts. Most TCR sequences were observed very rarely across donors, whereas some public TCRs were present in many individuals. The authors suggested that the approach could potentially be extended to other disease states and immunological phenotypes. A later analysis had no HLA typing for the validation cohort, so co-occurrence there was scored across all 130 or so repertoires. In vitro tests confirmed that a few of the cytomegalovirus-associated TCR beta chains recognize cytomegalovirus antigens. In the study, 164 TCR beta chains were listed as associated with cytomegalovirus. A later analysis found that TCRs clustered in the first cohort also tended to co-occur in the 120 validation repertoires, with approximately 95% of cluster scores above 0.

The rearranged chain carries TRBV28 and TRBJ1-5, with the identity of the D gene unclear. The sample consisted of PBMCs. The source is a young man in good health and CMV-seronegative. The sequenced DNA is TGTGCCAGCAGACCCTGGGCGGAGGACAATCAGCCCCAGCATTTT. This encodes CASRPWAEDNQPQHF.